This T cell receptor (beta chain) stems from a study of shared clonotypes between healthy human individuals. Across the study: The plates for each donor numbered three CD4 naive, three CD4 memory, two CD8 naive and one CD8 memory. Broader study findings: The study generally estimated greater richness for naive than memory subsets. For sorted subsets, rarefaction showed incomplete sequencing despite large depth.

V shed 5 bases and J 14 bases; nucleotides not matched to a gene: 7. The CDR3 contains 11 residues. Looked up from germline, CDR1 is SGHAT and CDR2 is FQNNGV. An assay was performed, and its level was deep. The assay was immunoSEQ multiplex PCR, and TCRdb's table has in-frame clones only and misses some. Of some 2,500,000 clones listed, approximately 93% were seen once; the top ten hold about 0.38%. To note about this clone: The antigen is unknown.

This clonotype was sampled from a young man in good health. Some clones in this sample may be carry-over from other donors' samples. The V gene is TRBV11-2, the J gene TRBJ2-5; 8 nucleotides line up with TRBD1. Sequencing input: naive CD4+ T cells from PBMCs. As to subset: CD45RA+ positively selected. The CDR3 nucleotides read TGTGCCAGCAGCCAGGGGGCCCCTCTTTACTTC. Translation: CASSQGAPLYF.